These 9 T cell receptor beta chains were all obtained from the same sample, sequenced in a study of shared clonotypes between healthy human individuals. Using immunoSEQ multiplex PCR, the repertoire was profiled, and TCRdb retains in-frame clones only, with some absent. Of roughly 500,000 clones listed, 95% to 96% are singletons. Sequences were obtained from naive CD4+ T cells sorted from blood. Subset noted: CD45RA+ positively selected. The receptors were gathered from a woman in her thirties in good health.

The chain carries TRBV23-1 and TRBJ2-7; D might be TRBD2 (6 bases). TRBV23-1 is known as an ORF, though its function is uncertain. The CDR3 is 13 residues long. V was clipped by 2 bases and J by 6 bases, with 11 bases between them. The CDR3 protein is CASSQGGLSEQYF. Here the CDR3 DNA reads TGCGCCAGCAGTCAAGGGGGGTTAAGCGAGCAGTACTTC.

The CDR3 protein is CASSQLRQGNNQPQHF. Written as DNA, the CDR3 is TGTGCCAGCAGCCAATTAAGGCAGGGAAACAATCAGCCCCAGCATTTT. The chain links TRBV4-2 to TRBJ1-5; D may be TRBD1 (5 bases). This CDR3 comprises 16 residues. The V and J ends lost 2 bases and 3 bases respectively, with 14 bases between them. Germline lookup yields CDR1 LGHNA and CDR2 YNFKEQ.

The V call is TRBV6-1, the J call TRBJ1-1, with 7 bases lining up with TRBD1. Germline values: CDR1 MNHNS, CDR2 SASEGT. CDR3 length: 13 residues. Trimming removed 2 bases from V and 7 bases from J; junction bases left unmatched: 4. The CDR3 is CASSESRGYEAFF. The CDR3 DNA follows: TGTGCCAGCAGTGAATCCAGGGGGTATGAAGCTTTCTTT.

J is TRBJ1-4 and V is TRBV10-1; D remains ambiguous. The germline gives CDR1 WNHNN, CDR2 SYGVQD (reference sequence). V lost 3 bases, J lost 8 bases, and 7 bases lay in between. The CDR3 consists of 12 residues. CDR3 loop: CASSDNREKLFF. The CDR3 DNA reads as TGCGCCAGCAGTGACAACCGGGAAAAACTGTTTTTT.

The chain employs TRBV5-1 and TRBJ1-2; the D gene is possibly TRBD1 (6 bases). Germline V gene sequence: CDR1 SGHRS, CDR2 YFSETQ. Trimming removed 2 bases from V and 5 bases from J, with 10 bases in between. The CDR3 has 13 residues. CDR3 in amino acids: CASSFGGEYGYTF. As DNA, the CDR3 is TGCGCCAGCAGCTTTGGGGGCGAGTATGGCTACACCTTC.

The rearrangement joins TRBV28 to TRBJ1-5; D is undetermined. The germline V gene has CDR1 MDHEN and CDR2 SYDVKM. With 6 bases removed from V and 2 bases from J, the gap between germline ends came to 14 bases. The CDR3 totals 15 residues. CDR3: CASSQPRQGNQPQHF. DNA of the CDR3: TGTGCCAGCAGCCAGCCAAGGCAGGGCAATCAGCCCCAGCATTTT.

This clone was seen only once. The rearrangement uses TRBV28 and TRBJ2-4, with D perhaps TRBD1 (6 bases). Germline CDR1 and CDR2: MDHEN and SYDVKM. The CDR3 consists of 13 residues. V was cut by 4 bases and J by 5 bases, with 9 bases left in between. The CDR3 sequence is CASSYRAENIQYF. CDR3 in DNA: TGTGCCAGCAGTTACAGGGCCGAAAACATTCAGTACTTC.

V gene TRBV6-5 combines with J gene TRBJ2-7, with 8 positions matching TRBD2. J lost 0 bases, V lost 5 bases, and 3 bases had no gene match. There are 14 residues in the CDR3. CDR1 is MNHEY and CDR2 is SVGAGI in the germline V gene. The CDR3 spells CASSRSGSSYEQYF. CDR3 DNA sequence: TGTGCCAGCAGTCGCAGCGGGAGCTCCTACGAGCAGTACTTC.

The chain combines TRBV5-1 with TRBJ1-1; no reliable D call. This CDR3 region has 15 residues. Germline V lookup: CDR1 SGHRS, CDR2 YFSETQ. V lost 0 bases and J lost 1, with 10 bases in between. Here the CDR3 reads CASSLARVTNTEAFF. CDR3 DNA: TGCGCCAGCAGCTTGGCCCGGGTGACGAACACTGAAGCTTTCTTT.